This TCR beta chain came from a study of CD8 T cells in ankylosing spondylitis. Many counts were recorded for this clonotype. Its antigen is undetermined. CDR1 is SGHTA and CDR2 is FQGNSA in the germline V gene. The CDR3 covers 12 residues. Deletions cut 4 bases from V and 6 bases from J, with 7 bases between. Quantitative 5'-RACE with molecular barcodes was used to make the TCR beta libraries. TCRdb re-analysed the 5' RACE reads in MiXCR, keeping a single row per CDR3 protein. The sample records some 130,000 distinct CDR3 sequences, around 7.9% being singletons. Regarding the study as a whole: Within ankylosing spondylitis blood, a TCR beta motif made up of eight or nine highly homologous variants appeared to be characteristic. CD8+ by phenotype, disease-linked clones were relatively rare in peripheral blood. A number of the motif variants had already been described in reactive arthritis synovial fluid and blood.

The clonotype comes from a female donor with ankylosing spondylitis or in good health (not recorded which). Sequenced sample: blood, either unsorted or a sorted T cell fraction (not recorded which). This sequence joins TRBV7-2 and TRBJ2-1, with D hard to call. The CDR3 DNA reads TGTGCCAGCAGCTCCTACGGCAATGAGCAGTTCTTC. This encodes CASSSYGNEQFF.